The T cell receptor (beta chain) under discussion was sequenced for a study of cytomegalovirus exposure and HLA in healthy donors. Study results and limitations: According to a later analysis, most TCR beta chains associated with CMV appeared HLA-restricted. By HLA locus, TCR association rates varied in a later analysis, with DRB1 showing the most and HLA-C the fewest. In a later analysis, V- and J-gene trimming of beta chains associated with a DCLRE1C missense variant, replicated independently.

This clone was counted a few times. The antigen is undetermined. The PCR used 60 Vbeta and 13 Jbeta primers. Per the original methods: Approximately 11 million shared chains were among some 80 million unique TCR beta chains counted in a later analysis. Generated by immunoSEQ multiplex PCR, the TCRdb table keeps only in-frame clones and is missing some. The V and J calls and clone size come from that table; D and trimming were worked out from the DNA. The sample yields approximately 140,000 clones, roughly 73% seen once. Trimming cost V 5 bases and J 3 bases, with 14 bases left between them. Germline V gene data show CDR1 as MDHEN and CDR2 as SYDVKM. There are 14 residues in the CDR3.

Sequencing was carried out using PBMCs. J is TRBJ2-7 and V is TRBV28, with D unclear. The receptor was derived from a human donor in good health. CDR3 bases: TGTGCCAGCAGTAGCCCGGGTATCGGCTACGAGCAGTACTTC. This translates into CASSSPGIGYEQYF.